A selection of T cell receptor beta chains follows, all from one sample in a study of human T cells and chemical hapten exposure. TCRdb reprocessed the RACE reads via MiXCR and lists one record per CDR3 protein. Of 110,000 to 150,000 distinct CDR3 sequences detected, about 12% appear once; the ten largest clones hold 1.3% to 1.5%. Sequencing used whole blood, obtained in connection with sensitization to the hapten diphenylcyclopropenone (DPC). Every receptor here comes from a woman aged 45 to 65 with alopecia areata. Some clones in this sample may be carry-over from other donors' samples. Both conserved end residues are part of each CDR3. The D gene is left open where the match is weak. Clone size appears in some rows only: once, few, many, or a class for an expanded clone.

cdr3_nt,cdr3_aa,d_call,v_call,clone_size,j_call
TGTGCCAGCAGTTTAATGGGACCTCAGGGCGAGCAGTACTTC,CASSLMGPQGEQYF,.,TRBV28,.,TRBJ2-7
TGTGCCAGCAGTCGAGTAGCGGGAAGTGTCTACAATGAGCAGTTCTTC,CASSRVAGSVYNEQFF,TRBD2,TRBV3-1,.,TRBJ2-1
TGCAGTGCTAGTGACGGAACAGGGGGTAGCAATCAGCCCCAGCATTTT,CSASDGTGGSNQPQHF,TRBD1,TRBV20-1,few,TRBJ1-5
TGTGCCAGCAGCCAGACCGGGGAGCTGTTTTTT,CASSQTGELFF,.,TRBV6-1,.,TRBJ2-2
TGTGCCAGCAGTTTTGTGACCGGGACCCTGAACTATGGCTACACCTTC,CASSFVTGTLNYGYTF,.,TRBV27,.,TRBJ1-2
TGTGCCAGCAGTTACTCTCCTAGCGGGAGGTATTCCTACGAGCAGTACTTC,CASSYSPSGRYSYEQYF,TRBD2,TRBV6-2/TRBV6-3,.,TRBJ2-7
TGTGCCAGCAGTTTAGGAATCCAAAGCTCCTACGAGCAGTACTTC,CASSLGIQSSYEQYF,.,TRBV28,many,TRBJ2-7
TGTGCCTGGAGTGTACTGGGGGGCTCCGGGCCCCAGCATTTT,CAWSVLGGSGPQHF,.,TRBV30,.,TRBJ1-5
TGTGCCAGCAGCCCCGGGGCCCGTCGTGAGCAGTTCTTC,CASSPGARREQFF,.,TRBV7-6,.,TRBJ2-1
TGCAGCGTTGAAGAGAACTCCAGCTCTGGGGCCAACGTCCTGACTTTC,CSVEENSSSGANVLTF,.,TRBV29-1,few,TRBJ2-6
TGTGCCAGCAGCTCCACTCGAGGGTCCGGGGAGCTGTTTTTT,CASSSTRGSGELFF,.,TRBV7-2,.,TRBJ2-2
TGTGCCAGCAGCTCGGGACAGGGATTGGAGCAGTACTTC,CASSSGQGLEQYF,TRBD1,TRBV7-3,few,TRBJ2-7
TGTGCCAGCAGTCACCCGGGACTGTCCTACAATGAGCAGTTCTTC,CASSHPGLSYNEQFF,.,TRBV2,.,TRBJ2-1
TGTGCCAGCAGCGTAGACCCCGGGATGGTCGCAGATACGCAGTATTTT,CASSVDPGMVADTQYF,.,TRBV9,.,TRBJ2-3
TGTGCCAGTAGTATAGATCCGGGCAGGACCCACTACGAGCAGTACTTC,CASSIDPGRTHYEQYF,.,TRBV19,few,TRBJ2-7
TGTGCCAGCAGCCCGCTTTTAGGACGGAGAAATTCACCCCTCCACTTT,CASSPLLGRRNSPLHF,.,TRBV11-2,.,TRBJ1-6
TGCAGCGTTGAAGATAGTACCAGAGGAAACCTTTATGGCTACACCTTC,CSVEDSTRGNLYGYTF,.,TRBV29-1,few,TRBJ1-2
TGTGCCAGCGCCCTAAGGGGGACACCCCGAAGCTCTGGAAACACCATATATTTT,CASALRGTPRSSGNTIYF,.,TRBV3-1,few,TRBJ1-3
TGTGCCAGCTCGTCTTCCGGGGGCTACACCTTC,CASSSSGGYTF,.,TRBV12-3/TRBV12-4,many,TRBJ1-2
TGTGCCAGCAGCTCTAAGAGGGATGAGCAGTTCTTC,CASSSKRDEQFF,.,TRBV13,few,TRBJ2-1
TGCGCCAGCAGCCCGGGACTAGCGGGAGCCTACAATGAGCAGTTCTTC,CASSPGLAGAYNEQFF,TRBD2,TRBV4-3,many,TRBJ2-1
TGTGCCAGCACCAGCACGAGCTATGGCTACACCTTC,CASTSTSYGYTF,.,TRBV28,.,TRBJ1-2
TGTGCCAGCAGTTTGCGTGGTCCGGATGAGCAGTTCTTC,CASSLRGPDEQFF,.,TRBV28,.,TRBJ2-1
TGTGCCAGCAGTTTATACGGACAGGGGGCGAGGGACACTGAAGCTTTCTTT,CASSLYGQGARDTEAFF,TRBD1,TRBV28,many,TRBJ1-1
TGTGCCAGCAGCCAAGAAAGGCGTCTAGCGGGTTATTCTGGGGCCAACGTCCTGACTTTC,CASSQERRLAGYSGANVLTF,TRBD2,TRBV3-1,few,TRBJ2-6
TGTGCCAGCAGCTTCTCTAGTCAGGGAAATTCACCCCTCCACTTT,CASSFSSQGNSPLHF,.,TRBV7-2,.,TRBJ1-6
TGTGCCAGCTCCACCGGGCACTACGAGCAGTACTTC,CASSTGHYEQYF,.,TRBV18,.,TRBJ2-7
TGTGCCAGCAGTACCCCCTTCGTGAACACTGAAGCTTTCTTT,CASSTPFVNTEAFF,.,TRBV6-6,.,TRBJ1-1
TGCAGTGCTAGAGATCTCAGGGGGGGCGACGAGCAGTACTTC,CSARDLRGGDEQYF,.,TRBV20-1,few,TRBJ2-7
TGCAGTGCTATTTCGGGGATCCTCTACGAGCAGTACTTC,CSAISGILYEQYF,.,TRBV20-1,many,TRBJ2-7
TGCAGTGCTAGATTCAGGGGTCGAGGCACAGATACGCAGTATTTT,CSARFRGRGTDTQYF,.,TRBV20-1,many,TRBJ2-3
TGTGCCAGCAGCTTAGGTCCGAAGACCACGTCAGATACGCAGTATTTT,CASSLGPKTTSDTQYF,.,TRBV7-2,.,TRBJ2-3
TGCAGTGCATCAGACGGCGGGAGCTCCTATAATTCACCCCTCCACTTT,CSASDGGSSYNSPLHF,.,TRBV20-1,few,TRBJ1-6
TGTGCCAGCAGCTCCAGGGGGCCTGACACCGGGGAGCTGTTTTTT,CASSSRGPDTGELFF,TRBD1,TRBV7-2,.,TRBJ2-2
TGCGCCAGCTCCCGGGACATCCCCAGCACCGGGGAGCTGTTTTTT,CASSRDIPSTGELFF,.,TRBV5-1,.,TRBJ2-2
TGTGCCAGCAGCAACCGAGGGGGCCTCCCCTACGAGCAGTACTTC,CASSNRGGLPYEQYF,TRBD1,TRBV2,many,TRBJ2-7
TGTGCCAGCACCCGGGGGCAGGAAATCTACGAGCAGTACTTC,CASTRGQEIYEQYF,.,TRBV5-4,.,TRBJ2-7
TGTGCCAGTAGCCAGGGGGGACTAGCGGGACAAGAGACCCAGTACTTC,CASSQGGLAGQETQYF,TRBD2,TRBV7-3,few,TRBJ2-5
TGTGCCAGCAGCACGGCTGGAAACACCATATATTTT,CASSTAGNTIYF,.,TRBV28,few,TRBJ1-3
TGTGCCAGCAGCTTCCGGGACAGTAGACAGACCCAGTACTTC,CASSFRDSRQTQYF,TRBD1,TRBV7-2,many,TRBJ2-5
TGCAGCGTTGAAGGGGTCGCCGGGACTAGCGTAGAGACCCAGTACTTC,CSVEGVAGTSVETQYF,TRBD2,TRBV29-1,few,TRBJ2-5
TGTGCCAGCAGCTTGGGGGTCAAGGAGTACTTC,CASSLGVKEYF,.,TRBV5-4,few,TRBJ2-7
TGTGCCAGCAGCTCCCGGGCAGGGGACGCCGGGGCCAACGTCCTGACTTTC,CASSSRAGDAGANVLTF,.,TRBV7-3,.,TRBJ2-6